The next 27 T cell receptor beta chains were all read from a single sample in a study of blood T cell repertoires in COVID-19. TCRdb keeps only in-frame clones here, not all; method: immunoSEQ multiplex PCR. In the table there are more than 200,000 clones, about 89% of which are singletons. The sequencing sample was made of PBMCs or T cells enriched from blood (not recorded which). These receptors all stem from a woman aged 30 to 39 who had recovered from COVID-19.

This clone occurred once. This chain joins TRBV9 and TRBJ2-3; no reliable D call. CDR1 is SGDLS, CDR2 YYNGEE, per germline. V was trimmed by 0 bases and J by 6 bases, leaving 11 bases between them. The CDR3 is made up of 14 amino acids. CDR3 sequence (DNA): TGTGCCAGCAGCGTAGGTCAAGCTCCGGATACGCAGTATTTT. Its translation: CASSVGQAPDTQYF. Complete variable domain (other parts from reference TRBV9 and TRBJ2-3): DSGVTQTPKHLITATGQRVTLRCSPRSGDLSVYWYQQSLDQGLQFLIQYYNGEERAKGNILERFSAQQFPDLHSELNLSSLELGDSALYFCASSVGQAPDTQYFGPGTRLTVL.

The chain is built from TRBV9 and TRBJ1-5; 7 bases fit TRBD1. Trimming removed 6 bases from V and 3 bases from J; junction bases left unmatched: 6. CDR1 and CDR2 from the germline V gene are SGDLS and YYNGEE. The CDR3 length is 14 residues. The CDR3 loop is CASNEGQLNQPQHF. CDR3 nucleotides: TGTGCCAGCAACGAGGGACAGCTCAATCAGCCCCAGCATTTT.

The chain uses TRBV6-2 or TRBV6-3 and TRBJ2-7; TRBD2 aligns across 10 bases. The CDR3 length is 16 residues. CDR1 is MNHEY and CDR2 is SVGEGT in the germline V gene. V shed 2 bases and J 2 bases; nucleotides not matched to a gene: 6. The CDR3 region has the DNA TGTGCCAGCAGTTACGCGGGACTAGCGTCCGCCTACGAGCAGTACTTC. It is translated as CASSYAGLASAYEQYF.

The rearrangement joins TRBV28 to TRBJ2-1, with TRBD1 identical over 9 bases. The V gene's germline CDR1 is MDHEN and CDR2 SYDVKM. The CDR3 extends over 15 amino acids. V was clipped by 4 bases and J by 1 base; unmatched bases: 2. CDR3 DNA: TGTGCCAGCAGTTCCGGACAGGGGTCCTACAATGAGCAGTTCTTC. Its protein is CASSSGQGSYNEQFF. Full variable domain (outside the CDR3, taken from reference TRBV28 and TRBJ2-1): DVKVTQSSRYLVKRTGEKVFLECVQDMDHENMFWYRQDPGLGLRLIYFSYDVKMKEKGDIPEGYSVSREKKERFSLILESASTNQTSMYLCASSSGQGSYNEQFFGPGTRLTVL.

The V call is TRBV28, the J call TRBJ2-3; no clear D. The CDR3 consists of 15 residues. V was trimmed by 5 bases and J by 1 base, leaving 13 bases between them. From germline, CDR1 is MDHEN and CDR2 SYDVKM. CDR3: CASSGSSQGTDTQYF. The CDR3 bases are TGTGCCAGCAGTGGAAGTTCTCAGGGCACAGATACGCAGTATTTT.

This clone has just a few counts. The CDR3 loop reads CASSLGGKMNTEAFF. The CDR3 nucleotides read TGTGCCAGCAGTTTAGGGGGGAAGATGAACACTGAAGCTTTCTTT. The chain combines TRBV28 with TRBJ1-1; D perhaps matches TRBD1 (5 bases). CDR3 size: 15 residues. CDR1 and CDR2 (germline): MDHEN, SYDVKM. V lost 2 bases, J lost 0 bases, and 10 bases lay in between.

In its sample, this clone was seen once. CDR3 nucleotide sequence: TGTGCCAGCAGTTACCGGACTGGACCGAACACTGAAGCTTTCTTT. As protein: CASSYRTGPNTEAFF. This chain links TRBV28 with TRBJ1-1; D ambiguous. The V gene's germline CDR1 is MDHEN and CDR2 SYDVKM. This CDR3 spans 15 amino acids. V was clipped by 4 bases and J by 1 base, with 13 bases between them.

The chain joins TRBV7-9 to TRBJ2-1; 10 positions match TRBD2. Germline V gene lookup returns CDR1 SEHNR and CDR2 FQNEAQ (reference sequence). With V trimmed by 3 bases and J by 8 bases, 16 bases remained unmatched. The CDR3 contains 18 residues. Written as DNA, the CDR3 is TGTGCCAGCAGCTTCCTAGCGGGAGATTTAATGACTCCCCATGAGCAGTTCTTC. It specifies CASSFLAGDLMTPHEQFF.

V and J are TRBV2 and TRBJ2-7; 9 nucleotides line up with TRBD2. Germline V gene data show CDR1 as SNHLY and CDR2 as FYNNEI. This CDR3 comprises 18 residues. J lost 3 bases, V lost 3 bases, and 15 bases had no gene match. The CDR3 region is CASSEALVSLREGYEQYF. CDR3 bases: TGTGCCAGCAGTGAGGCCCTAGTGAGCTTGCGGGAGGGCTACGAGCAGTACTTC. Looking up the rest from reference TRBV2 and TRBJ2-7 gives the full variable domain: EPEVTQTPSHQVTQMGQEVILRCVPISNHLYFYWYRQILGQKVEFLVSFYNNEISEKSEIFDDQFSVERPDGSNFTLKIRSTKLEDSAMYFCASSEALVSLREGYEQYFGPGTRLTVT.

The chain carries TRBV6-2 or TRBV6-3 and TRBJ1-5; TRBD1 matches 9 bases. CDR1 is MNHEY and CDR2 is SVGEGT in the germline V gene. V gave up 6 bases and J gave up 5 bases; unmatched junction bases: 5. The CDR3 is 14 residues long. CDR3 DNA: TGTGCCAGCAGCTGGACAGGGGAGGATCAGCCCCAGCATTTT. Its protein product is CASSWTGEDQPQHF.

The chain employs TRBV2 and TRBJ1-2; 10 bases are a match to TRBD1. Germline V gene lookup returns CDR1 SNHLY and CDR2 FYNNEI. The length of the CDR3 is 16 residues. After removal of 3 bases from V and 4 bases from J, the junction contained 8 bases not matched to a gene. The CDR3 DNA reads as TGTGCCAGCAGTGAGTTAGGACAGGGGGTCGGCTATGGCTACACCTTC. The encoded protein is CASSELGQGVGYGYTF.

This clone came up a few times. V is TRBV28 and J is TRBJ2-1; D may be TRBD1 (5 bases). Trimming left V 3 bases short and J 0 bases short, with 12 bases between. CDR3 size: 16 residues. Germline lookup yields CDR1 MDHEN and CDR2 SYDVKM. The CDR3 loop reads CASSFSRTISYNEQFF. The CDR3 DNA is TGTGCCAGCAGTTTTTCCCGGACAATCTCCTACAATGAGCAGTTCTTC.

The chain couples TRBV24-1 to TRBJ1-2; 7 bases agree with TRBD1. Germline V gives CDR1 KGHDR, CDR2 SFDVKD. With 3 bases clipped from V and 0 bases from J, the junction kept 6 bases outside the gene matches. This CDR3 spans 16 amino acids. The CDR3 DNA reads TGTGCCACCAGTGATCCTCCCGGGACAGCTAACTATGGCTACACCTTC. This gives the protein CATSDPPGTANYGYTF.

This chain connects TRBV15 to TRBJ1-3; the D gene is possibly TRBD1 (6 bases). CDR1 and CDR2 (germline): LNHNV, YYDKDF (reference sequence). Trimming shortened V by 4 bases and J by 4 bases, and 17 bases separated the two germline ends. There are 16 residues in the CDR3. CDR3 DNA: TGTGCCACCAGCATTGGGGGGGCGAATTTAGGAAACACCATATATTTT. It encodes CATSIGGANLGNTIYF.

This clone showed up just once. The rearrangement joins TRBV2 to TRBJ2-2; 9 bases are a match to TRBD2. The CDR3 covers 15 residues. The V and J ends lost 2 bases and 7 bases, in that order; junction bases with no gene match: 5. Looked up from germline, CDR1 is SNHLY and CDR2 is FYNNEI. The CDR3 DNA reads as TGTGCCAGCAGTGAACGCGGGAGGGCCTTCGGGGAGCTGTTTTTT. Amino acid sequence: CASSERGRAFGELFF.

The chain recombines TRBV19 with TRBJ2-6; TRBD1 might be the D (6 bases). CDR3 length equals 15 residues. V was pared by 4 bases and J by 4 bases, with 11 bases between. Germline assignment: CDR1 LNHDA and CDR2 SQIVND (reference sequence). This CDR3 is CASSTLGQGANVLTF. CDR3 in DNA: TGTGCCAGTAGTACCCTAGGACAGGGGGCCAACGTCCTGACTTTC.

V and J are TRBV2 and TRBJ2-3; the D gene is possibly TRBD1 (6 bases). Germline V gene sequence: CDR1 SNHLY, CDR2 FYNNEI. Trimming cost V 9 bases and J 2 bases, with 15 bases left between them. The CDR3 covers 14 residues. The CDR3 reads CASTADRSTDTQYF. In nucleotides, the CDR3 is TGTGCCAGTACTGCGGACAGATCCACAGATACGCAGTATTTT.

The chain uses TRBV11-3 and TRBJ2-2; 9 nucleotides line up with TRBD2. V shed 4 bases and J 0 bases; nucleotides not matched to a gene: 6. CDR1 is SGHNT, CDR2 YENEEA, per germline. The CDR3 loop spans 17 amino acids. The CDR3 sequence: CASSSGASGANTGELFF. CDR3 nucleotide sequence: TGTGCCAGCAGCTCCGGCGCTAGCGGGGCGAACACCGGGGAGCTGTTTTTT.

The chain joins TRBV7-9 to TRBJ1-4; D unresolved. This CDR3 has 16 amino acids. Trimming pared 5 bases from V and 2 bases from J, leaving 15 bases between. In germline, CDR1 is SEHNR, CDR2 FQNEAQ (reference sequence). CDR3 coding DNA: TGTGCCAGCAGCCTGTCCCGCATCCGGACTAATGAAAAACTGTTTTTT. Its translation is CASSLSRIRTNEKLFF.

The chain uses TRBV3-1 (or the pseudogene TRBV3-2) and TRBJ2-2; perhaps TRBD2 as D (5 bases). V was cut by 3 bases and J by 1 base, with 18 bases left in between. Germline V gives CDR1 LGHDT, CDR2 YNNKEL (reference sequence). The CDR3 totals 18 residues. The CDR3 bases are TGTGCCAGCAGCCAGGTTCTAGCCCCAGAGGGGAACACCGGGGAGCTGTTTTTT. It translates to CASSQVLAPEGNTGELFF.

This chain connects TRBV28 to TRBJ2-7; possible D gene TRBD2, 6 bases. CDR1 and CDR2 from the germline V gene are MDHEN and SYDVKM. The CDR3 sequence is 16 residues long. The germline V and J ends were trimmed by 5 bases and 4 bases, with 21 bases remaining between them. Here the CDR3 reads CASSGGGAGKSYEQYF. Written as DNA, the CDR3 is TGTGCCAGCAGTGGTGGAGGGGCGGGAAAGAGTTACGAGCAGTACTTC.

This clone appeared once. The V call is TRBV2, the J call TRBJ1-1; 11 bases are a match to TRBD1. Trimming cost V 7 bases and J 11 bases; bases outside gene matches: 9. The CDR3 spans 13 residues. In germline, CDR1 is SNHLY, CDR2 FYNNEI. In nucleotides, the CDR3 is TGTGCCAGCACGGACAGGGGGCGGTCGGGGGCTTTCTTT. Its protein product is CASTDRGRSGAFF. The full variable domain, in which reference TRBV2 and TRBJ1-1 provide the parts outside the CDR3, is EPEVTQTPSHQVTQMGQEVILRCVPISNHLYFYWYRQILGQKVEFLVSFYNNEISEKSEIFDDQFSVERPDGSNFTLKIRSTKLEDSAMYFCASTDRGRSGAFFGQGTRLTVV.

This chain links TRBV27 with TRBJ2-3; 8 bases are a match to TRBD2. With V trimmed by 6 bases and J by 3 bases, 8 bases remained unmatched. There are 15 residues in the CDR3. Germline lookup yields CDR1 MNHEY and CDR2 SMNVEV (reference sequence). The CDR3 region has the DNA TGTGCCAGCAGCCGACTAGCGATCGGTACAGATACGCAGTATTTT. Amino acids: CASSRLAIGTDTQYF.

The V call is TRBV3-1 (or the pseudogene TRBV3-2), the J call TRBJ1-5; D possibly corresponds to TRBD1 (6 bases). V shed 4 bases and J shed 3 bases, with 10 bases lying between them. Germline CDR1 LGHDT, CDR2 YNNKEL (reference sequence). The length of the CDR3 is 14 residues. Here the CDR3 reads CASSLQGPNQPQHF. The CDR3 bases are TGTGCCAGCAGCCTCCAGGGGCCCAATCAGCCCCAGCATTTT.

The chain employs TRBV29-1 and TRBJ2-7; the D gene is possibly TRBD2 (5 bases). The V end was cut by 4 bases, the J end by 0 bases, with 7 bases between. Per the germline V gene, CDR1 is SQVTM and CDR2 is ANQGSEA. The length of the CDR3 is 12 residues. DNA of the CDR3: TGCAGCGTTGTGGACTTCTCCTACGAGCAGTACTTC. Translated: CSVVDFSYEQYF.

The J gene is TRBJ2-5, the V gene TRBV19, with 10 bases matching TRBD2. The CDR3 extends over 14 amino acids. Germline V gives CDR1 LNHDA, CDR2 SQIVND (reference sequence). With V trimmed by 5 bases and J by 5 bases, 5 bases remained unmatched. Written as DNA, the CDR3 is TGTGCCAGTAGTTCTCTAGCGGGAGTTGAGACCCAGTACTTC. It codes for CASSSLAGVETQYF.

The V gene is TRBV3-1 (or the pseudogene TRBV3-2), the J gene TRBJ2-3; the D is unclear. Trimming removed 2 bases from V and 4 bases from J, with 10 bases in between. This CDR3 is 14 amino acids long. Germline-derived CDR1 and CDR2 are LGHDT and YNNKEL (reference sequence). The CDR3 spells CASSQTGRADTQYF. For the CDR3, the DNA is TGTGCCAGCAGCCAAACTGGTCGGGCAGATACGCAGTATTTT.